This T cell receptor (beta chain) derives from a study of T cell changes during pregnancy in multiple sclerosis. V was clipped by 2 bases and J by 5 bases, with 10 bases between them. Per germline, CDR1 SGHKS and CDR2 YYEKEE (reference sequence). The CDR3 runs 13 residues. TCRdb's table, derived via immunoSEQ multiplex PCR, lists solely in-frame clones and lacks some. The profile shows some 60,000 clones, more than 85% of them singletons. The chain combines TRBV5-5 with TRBJ2-5; D not certain. This specimen was peripheral blood, taken in the first trimester of pregnancy. The TCR was taken from a female donor with multiple sclerosis, enrolled in a pregnancy study. This CDR3 reads CASSFSVPETQYF. The CDR3, as DNA: TGTGCCAGCAGCTTCTCAGTACCCGAGACCCAGTACTTC.